This TCR beta chain was sequenced during a study of blood T cell repertoires in COVID-19. Trimming stripped 4 bases from V and 7 bases from J, with 18 bases between. Germline V gives CDR1 SGHNT, CDR2 YYREEE (reference sequence). The CDR3 totals 15 residues. Authors' processing steps: Amplifying reference gene primers gave estimates of nucleated cell counts. Profiled with immunoSEQ multiplex PCR; TCRdb holds only in-frame clones, not every one. That table is the source of V, J and clone size, and D and trimming were worked out from the DNA. The data show approximately 210,000 clones, with 88% seen just once and around 0.7% held by the top ten.

The sample taken for sequencing was peripheral blood. This chain links TRBV5-4 with TRBJ2-1; a weak D match, TRBD1 (6 bases). This TCR came from a man between 40 and 49 years old with acute or convalescent COVID-19. The CDR3 is CASSHTGSGLNEQFF. The DNA of the CDR3 is TGTGCCAGCAGCCATACAGGGTCTGGTTTAAATGAGCAGTTCTTC. The full variable domain, in which reference TRBV5-4 and TRBJ2-1 provide the parts outside the CDR3, is ETGVTQSPTHLIKTRGQQVTLRCSSQSGHNTVSWYQQALGQGPQFIFQYYREEENGRGNFPPRFSGLQFPNYSSELNVNALELDDSALYLCASSHTGSGLNEQFFGPGTRLTVL.